This is a list of T cell receptor beta chains from one sample in a study of T cell responses to AZD1222 COVID-19 vaccine. The method was immunoSEQ multiplex PCR; TCRdb's version includes in-frame clones alone and lacks a portion of them. The sample holds about 150,000 clones, about 91% seen once. The sequences come from peripheral blood, collected on day 0 of MenACWY control vaccination. The receptors here all came from an adult in good health. CDR3s include the opening cysteine and the closing phenylalanine or tryptophan. Each record gives: CDR3 length, J gene, V gene, CDR3 protein.

>13|TRBJ2-2|TRBV6-4
CASSDHGTGELFF
>16|TRBJ2-2|TRBV28
CASSLSQARNTGELFF
>15|TRBJ1-6|TRBV7-6
CASSLAGTGDIPLHF
>15|TRBJ1-1|TRBV10-3
CAISPGTGWNTEAFF
>14|TRBJ2-7|TRBV3-1/TRBV3-2
CASSQGVIYTEQYF
>14|TRBJ2-1|TRBV5-1
CASSLDGNPTGPFF
>16|TRBJ2-2|TRBV7-3
CASSRRGGTTYGELFF
>15|TRBJ1-4|TRBV25-1
CASSEQLATNEKLFF
>14|TRBJ2-3|TRBV27
CASSLGAVGDTQYF
>20|TRBJ2-2|TRBV28
CASSYPSGTSGRVNTGELFF
>16|TRBJ1-2|TRBV28
CASSLLAVGQKSGYTF
>14|TRBJ1-2|TRBV2
CASRGQGILYGYTF
>13|TRBJ2-7|TRBV5-1
CASAGTASSEQYF
>16|TRBJ1-5|TRBV28
CASSFGRTGSNQPQHF
>15|TRBJ2-2|TRBV13
CASSHDRGQIGELFF
>17|TRBJ2-3|TRBV3-1/TRBV3-2
CARRNLQGRESTDTQYF
>16|TRBJ2-1|TRBV5-1
CASSLGSSGYYNEQFF
>17|TRBJ1-5|TRBV4-1
CASSQPTRGRVDQPQHF
>13|TRBJ1-6|TRBV29-1
CSNKAGRNSPLHF
>16|TRBJ2-1|TRBV11-3
CASSSRTSGRPNEQFF
>13|TRBJ1-2|TRBV4-3
CASSQAVARGYTF
>16|TRBJ1-1|TRBV13
CASSLDSRDSPTEAFF
>14|TRBJ1-6|TRBV18
CASSSTDYNSPLHF
>15|TRBJ2-7|TRBV7-5
CARSLDRRGSNEQYF
>12|TRBJ1-5|TRBV2
CASSEYGQPQHF
>16|TRBJ2-7|TRBV28
CASRNLQGRFSYEQYF
>16|TRBJ1-1|TRBV2
CASSESRAAPNTEAFF
>17|TRBJ2-7|TRBV6-4
CARRGSVVRVYTYEQYF
>14|TRBJ2-1|TRBV4-2
CASSQGASFHEQFF
>14|TRBJ1-5|TRBV20-1
CSASGTGGDQPQHF
>14|TRBJ2-1|TRBV6-5
CASSSSTGYNEQFF
>17|TRBJ2-7|TRBV5-1
CASSLATSGGAWDEQYF
>13|TRBJ1-1|TRBV2
CASSASGNTEAFF
>15|TRBJ2-1|TRBV2
CASPRGGSSENEQFF
>15|TRBJ2-1|TRBV28
CASSLRTRIRNEQFF
>13|TRBJ2-7|TRBV29-1
CSAAGGRLSEQYF
>13|TRBJ1-4|TRBV5-6
CASSLEATEKLFF
>14|TRBJ2-7|TRBV28
CASSRDGRVYEQYF
>13|TRBJ1-2|TRBV27
CASSSQSWDGYTF
>13|TRBJ2-1|TRBV10-3
CAIRDRGWDEQFF
>12|TRBJ1-4|TRBV12-3/TRBV12-4
CASSLGEGVMFF